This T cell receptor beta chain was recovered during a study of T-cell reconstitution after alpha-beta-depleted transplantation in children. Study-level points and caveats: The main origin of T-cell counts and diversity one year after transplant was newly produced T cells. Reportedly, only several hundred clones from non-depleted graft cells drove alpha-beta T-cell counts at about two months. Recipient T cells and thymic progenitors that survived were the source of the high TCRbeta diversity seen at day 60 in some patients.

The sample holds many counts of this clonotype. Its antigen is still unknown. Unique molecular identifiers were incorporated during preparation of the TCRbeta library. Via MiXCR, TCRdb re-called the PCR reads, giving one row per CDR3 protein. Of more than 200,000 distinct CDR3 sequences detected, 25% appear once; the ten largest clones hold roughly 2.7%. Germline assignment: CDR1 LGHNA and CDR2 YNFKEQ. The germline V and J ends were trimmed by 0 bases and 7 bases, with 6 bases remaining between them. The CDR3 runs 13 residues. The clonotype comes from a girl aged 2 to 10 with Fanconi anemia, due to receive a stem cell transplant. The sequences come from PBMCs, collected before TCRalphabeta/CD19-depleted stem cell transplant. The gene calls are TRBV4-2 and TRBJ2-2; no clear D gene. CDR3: CASSQDYVGELFF. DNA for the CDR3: TGTGCCAGCAGCCAAGACTACGTCGGGGAGCTGTTTTTT.